This TCR beta chain was recovered during a study of relationships among human T cell subsets. Semiquantitative ARM-PCR amplified T cell receptor alpha and beta CDR3 regions from mRNA. Exponential amplification used communal superprimers after tagged nested gene-specific primers in ARM-PCR. TCRdb fed the multiplex PCR reads into MiXCR, producing one record per CDR3 protein. The data show around 14,000 distinct CDR3 sequences, about three fifths seen once. Sequenced input: total T cells sorted from blood. The receptor comes from a middle-aged man in good health.

The CDR3 DNA reads TGTGCCAGCAGTGAAGCTGGGGTATTCTCTGGAAACACCATATATTTT. Amino acids: CASSEAGVFSGNTIYF. V is TRBV6-1 and J is TRBJ1-3; D call uncertain. The CDR3 runs to 16 residues. Trimming pared 0 bases from V and 0 bases from J, leaving 9 bases between. Looked up from germline, CDR1 is MNHNS and CDR2 is SASEGT.